This T cell receptor (beta chain) comes out of a study of CXCR3-negative and CXCR3-positive naive CD8 T cells. Findings of the study overall: A higher hydrophobicity marked the TRB CDR3s of CXCR3-positive naive cells versus CXCR3-negative naive cells. Fresh PBMCs went into most assays, and CXCR3 expression partly declined after cryopreservation. In naive cells, CXCR3-negative and CXCR3-positive subsets had similar TRBV-TRBJ usage; memory cells differed.

The CDR3 is 12 residues long. Germline V gene sequence: CDR1 GTSNPN, CDR2 SVGIG (reference sequence). Considering frequency, this clonotype is medium-sized (0.01 to 0.1%). Its matching antigen is unknown. Via 5' RACE with UMI labels, TRB cDNA libraries were prepared. TCRdb re-called the 5' RACE reads and catalogs CDR3 proteins one per entry, DNA excluded. The table for this sample gives roughly 3,000 distinct CDR3 sequences. Sorting was done in triplicate for each CD8+ T cell subset (about 330,000 cells each). Material: naive CXCR3+ CD8+ T cells from blood. Subset defined: CD45RO-CCR7+CD27+CD95- naive CD8+ T cells expressing CXCR3 (TNR3+). V gene TRBV30 combines with J gene TRBJ2-1. The sequence was obtained from a human donor in good health. Some clones in this sample may be carry-over from other donors' samples. The CDR3 sequence is CAWKHIDNEQFF.